The rows below give T cell receptor beta chains drawn from one sample of a study of T cell responses to AZD1222 COVID-19 vaccine. Repertoires were generated with immunoSEQ multiplex PCR, while TCRdb's copy carries only in-frame clones and drops some. The table lists some 130,000 clones, 90% to 95% of them singletons, with roughly 1.7% in the top ten. This sample comprised peripheral blood, obtained on day 0 of AZD1222 vaccination. All receptors come from an adult in good health. Each CDR3 is given with its conserved first and last residue. A D gene is named only where the DNA matches it firmly. Part of the rows lack a size; the others show once, few, many or a class for expanded clones.

size: .; V: TRBV6-4; D: .; J: TRBJ1-6; DNA: TGTGCCAGCAGTGACTCGACAAATTCACCCCTCCACTTT; CDR3: CASSDSTNSPLHF
size: .; V: TRBV6-4; D: .; J: TRBJ2-1; DNA: TGTGCCAGCAGTCGTTTTCCGGCGTCCTACAATGAGCAGTTCTTC; CDR3: CASSRFPASYNEQFF
size: few; V: TRBV6-2/TRBV6-3; D: .; J: TRBJ2-7; DNA: TGTGCCAGCAGTTCATACCCGGGGGCCCAGACCTACGAGCAGTACTTC; CDR3: CASSSYPGAQTYEQYF
size: .; V: TRBV28; D: TRBD1; J: TRBJ2-7; DNA: TGTGCCAGCAGTTTGCCCTCCGGGACAGCCTACGAGCAGTACTTC; CDR3: CASSLPSGTAYEQYF
size: .; V: TRBV7-2; D: TRBD1; J: TRBJ1-3; DNA: TGTGCCAGCAGCAAAGGGGGCCGGACTGGAAACACCATATATTTT; CDR3: CASSKGGRTGNTIYF
size: .; V: TRBV18; D: .; J: TRBJ2-7; DNA: TGTGCCAGCTCACCACCGGGGGCCAACTCCTACGAGCAGTACTTC; CDR3: CASSPPGANSYEQYF
size: .; V: TRBV7-9; D: .; J: TRBJ2-7; DNA: TGTGCCAGCAGACCCACAGGGAAGGCATCCTCCTACGAGCAGTACTTC; CDR3: CASRPTGKASSYEQYF
size: .; V: TRBV5-1; D: .; J: TRBJ1-2; DNA: TGCGCCAGCAGCCGGGAGGCTAACTATGGCTACACCTTC; CDR3: CASSREANYGYTF
size: .; V: TRBV15; D: TRBD1; J: TRBJ1-5; DNA: TGTGCCACCAGCAGGTTCCGGGACAGGGGGCTGGGGGATCAGCCCCAGCATTTT; CDR3: CATSRFRDRGLGDQPQHF
size: once; V: TRBV20-1; D: .; J: TRBJ1-2; DNA: TGCAGTGCTAGAGATACCCCCCGGGAAACCTTC; CDR3: CSARDTPRETF
size: .; V: TRBV5-1; D: .; J: TRBJ1-1; DNA: TGCGCCAGCAGCCCTAAATTGGACACTGAAGCTTTCTTT; CDR3: CASSPKLDTEAFF
size: .; V: TRBV4-2; D: .; J: TRBJ2-7; DNA: TGTGCCAGCAGCCGGGGAAGAGGGGCCAGGGGTTTTCACGAGCAGTACTTC; CDR3: CASSRGRGARGFHEQYF
size: .; V: TRBV27; D: TRBD2; J: TRBJ2-3; DNA: TGTGCCAGCAGAAACAGCGGGAGAGGCACAGATACGCAGTATTTT; CDR3: CASRNSGRGTDTQYF
size: .; V: TRBV20-1; D: .; J: TRBJ1-2; DNA: TGCAGTGCTAGTACAGACTTCTATGGCTACACCTTC; CDR3: CSASTDFYGYTF
size: .; V: TRBV7-3; D: TRBD2; J: TRBJ2-3; DNA: TGTGCCAGCAGTAGGGAGGGAAGCACAGATACGCAGTATTTT; CDR3: CASSREGSTDTQYF
size: once; V: TRBV7-7; D: TRBD1; J: TRBJ2-5; DNA: TGTGCCAGCAGCTTACCCGGACAGGGAGAGACCCAGTACTTC; CDR3: CASSLPGQGETQYF
size: .; V: TRBV11-2; D: .; J: TRBJ1-2; DNA: TGTGCCAGCAGCCAGCCCTGGCAGGGGAATTTAGGCTACACCTTC; CDR3: CASSQPWQGNLGYTF
size: .; V: TRBV14; D: .; J: TRBJ1-2; DNA: TGTGCCAGCAGCCAAGACAGTAAGGCTTATGGCTACACCTTC; CDR3: CASSQDSKAYGYTF
size: .; V: TRBV2; D: .; J: TRBJ1-2; DNA: TGTGCCACCCGTTCCCGGGAAGGTTATGGCTACACCTTC; CDR3: CATRSREGYGYTF
size: .; V: TRBV5-6; D: TRBD1; J: TRBJ2-1; DNA: TGTGCCAGCAGCTTGGCCGGGACAGCGTACAATGAGCAGTTCTTC; CDR3: CASSLAGTAYNEQFF
size: .; V: TRBV4-2; D: TRBD1; J: TRBJ1-4; DNA: TGTGCCAGCAGCTCCGACAGGGGTGCCAATGAAAAACTGTTTTTT; CDR3: CASSSDRGANEKLFF
size: .; V: TRBV18; D: .; J: TRBJ2-7; DNA: TGTGCCAGCTCACCAGGAGGGGAACCAATCTACGAGCAGTACTTC; CDR3: CASSPGGEPIYEQYF
size: .; V: TRBV10-3; D: .; J: TRBJ1-5; DNA: TGTGCCATCAGTGAACAGTTTAATCAGCCCCAGCATTTT; CDR3: CAISEQFNQPQHF
size: .; V: TRBV10-3; D: .; J: TRBJ2-7; DNA: TGTGCCATCAGTGAGTCGTTCGAGGGTTACGAGCAGTACTTC; CDR3: CAISESFEGYEQYF
size: once; V: TRBV7-2; D: .; J: TRBJ2-2; DNA: TGTGCCAGCAGCCAGACCGGGGAGCTGTTTTTT; CDR3: CASSQTGELFF
size: few; V: TRBV6-2/TRBV6-3; D: TRBD1; J: TRBJ1-2; DNA: TGTGCCAGCAGTCCCCAAGGACAGGGCTATGGCTACACCTTC; CDR3: CASSPQGQGYGYTF
size: .; V: TRBV7-2; D: .; J: TRBJ1-4; DNA: TGTGCCAGCAGCTTAACCCCCCTCGCTCCCTCAACTAATGAAAAACTGTTTTTT; CDR3: CASSLTPLAPSTNEKLFF
size: .; V: TRBV28; D: .; J: TRBJ1-1; DNA: TGTGCCAGCAGTCCTCCGGGGCCCAAGGATTTCGAAGCTTTCTTT; CDR3: CASSPPGPKDFEAFF
size: .; V: TRBV7-8; D: .; J: TRBJ2-7; DNA: TGTGCCAGCAGCTTAGCACCCTTGGATAACCCCTACGAGCAGTACTTC; CDR3: CASSLAPLDNPYEQYF
size: .; V: TRBV12-5; D: TRBD1; J: TRBJ2-2; DNA: TGTGCTAGTGGTTTGGTACTGGGACAGGGAGGCACCGGGGAGCTGTTTTTT; CDR3: CASGLVLGQGGTGELFF
size: .; V: TRBV28; D: .; J: TRBJ2-1; DNA: TGTGCCAGCAGTTTGGGGGTAGAGCGGAGGCAGTTCTTC; CDR3: CASSLGVERRQFF
size: .; V: TRBV6-5; D: .; J: TRBJ2-4; DNA: TGTGCCAGCAGTTACTCGACGGGGAACATTCAGTACTTC; CDR3: CASSYSTGNIQYF
size: .; V: TRBV5-5; D: .; J: TRBJ2-3; DNA: TGTGCCAGCAGCTTGGCCGGGGGTGGGATGCGCACAGATACGCAGTATTTT; CDR3: CASSLAGGGMRTDTQYF
size: .; V: TRBV12-3/TRBV12-4; D: .; J: TRBJ2-3; DNA: TGTGCCAGCAGCGTACTAGTCACAGATACGCAGTATTTT; CDR3: CASSVLVTDTQYF
size: .; V: TRBV30; D: .; J: TRBJ2-7; DNA: TGTGCCTGGAGTATTGGAACGGCCCTCAGCTCCTACGAGCAGTACTTC; CDR3: CAWSIGTALSSYEQYF
size: .; V: TRBV5-5; D: TRBD1; J: TRBJ1-6; DNA: TGTGCCAGCACCAAGGGGGACAGGATTAATTCACCCCTCCACTTT; CDR3: CASTKGDRINSPLHF
size: .; V: TRBV5-1; D: .; J: TRBJ1-1; DNA: TGCGCCAGCAGCTTGCAGGACTATCGGAACACTGAAGCTTTCTTT; CDR3: CASSLQDYRNTEAFF
size: .; V: TRBV2; D: TRBD2; J: TRBJ2-6; DNA: TGTGCCAGGGGACTAGCGTCTGGTGGGGCCAACGTCCTGACTTTC; CDR3: CARGLASGGANVLTF
size: .; V: TRBV7-6; D: .; J: TRBJ1-5; DNA: TGTGCCAGCAGCTTAGGTCCCCCGACGACGAGCAGCAATCAGCCCCAGCATTTT; CDR3: CASSLGPPTTSSNQPQHF
size: .; V: TRBV9; D: TRBD1; J: TRBJ1-6; DNA: TGTGCCAGCAGCGGGGGACAGCAAAATTCACCCCTCCACTTT; CDR3: CASSGGQQNSPLHF
size: .; V: TRBV5-8; D: .; J: TRBJ1-2; DNA: TGTGCCAGCAGCTTGGTTCTAGGGACGGGGGGCTACACCTTC; CDR3: CASSLVLGTGGYTF
size: .; V: TRBV19; D: TRBD2; J: TRBJ2-3; DNA: TGTGCCAGTAGTCCAGCGGGGGTAGGATTAGGTACGCAGTATTTT; CDR3: CASSPAGVGLGTQYF
size: .; V: TRBV30; D: TRBD2; J: TRBJ2-3; DNA: TGTGCCTGGAGGACTAGCGGCTCAGATACGCAGTATTTT; CDR3: CAWRTSGSDTQYF
size: .; V: TRBV6-5; D: .; J: TRBJ2-4; DNA: TGTGCCAGCCCCGGAGGAGGGTCCAAAAACATTCAGTACTTC; CDR3: CASPGGGSKNIQYF
size: .; V: TRBV5-1; D: .; J: TRBJ1-3; DNA: TGCGCCAGCAGCGTACTCCGGGCCGACAGCTTTGAGGGAAACACCATATATTTT; CDR3: CASSVLRADSFEGNTIYF
size: .; V: TRBV11-2; D: .; J: TRBJ1-1; DNA: TGTGCCAGCAGCCCGTGGGGGGGCCGGTCAAACACTGAAGCTTTCTTT; CDR3: CASSPWGGRSNTEAFF
size: .; V: TRBV7-2; D: .; J: TRBJ2-7; DNA: TGTGCCAGCAGCTTGAGCTCCGGGACCGTGGTCTACGAGCAGTACTTC; CDR3: CASSLSSGTVVYEQYF
size: .; V: TRBV5-1; D: .; J: TRBJ2-1; DNA: TGCGCCAGCAGCCTGAGGGAGTTCGTTGACAATGAGCAGTTCTTC; CDR3: CASSLREFVDNEQFF
size: .; V: TRBV12-3/TRBV12-4; D: .; J: TRBJ2-5; DNA: TGTGCCAGCAGCCCCGGAGGGGAGACCCAGTACTTC; CDR3: CASSPGGETQYF
size: .; V: TRBV4-2; D: .; J: TRBJ2-5; DNA: TGTGCCAGCAGCCAAGATCGGGTGGGAGAGACCCAGTACTTC; CDR3: CASSQDRVGETQYF
size: .; V: TRBV19; D: .; J: TRBJ2-2; DNA: TGTGCCAGTAGTCCCTCCAAGGACAGTACTAGGACCGGGGAGCTGTTTTTT; CDR3: CASSPSKDSTRTGELFF
size: .; V: TRBV5-1; D: TRBD1; J: TRBJ2-7; DNA: TGCGCCAGCAGCTCATACGGGACAGCGTTTGTCGACGAGCAGTACTTC; CDR3: CASSSYGTAFVDEQYF
size: .; V: TRBV3-1/TRBV3-2; D: .; J: TRBJ2-7; DNA: TGTGCCAGCAGCCAAGACTTTGGGGTTATCTACGAGCAGTACTTC; CDR3: CASSQDFGVIYEQYF